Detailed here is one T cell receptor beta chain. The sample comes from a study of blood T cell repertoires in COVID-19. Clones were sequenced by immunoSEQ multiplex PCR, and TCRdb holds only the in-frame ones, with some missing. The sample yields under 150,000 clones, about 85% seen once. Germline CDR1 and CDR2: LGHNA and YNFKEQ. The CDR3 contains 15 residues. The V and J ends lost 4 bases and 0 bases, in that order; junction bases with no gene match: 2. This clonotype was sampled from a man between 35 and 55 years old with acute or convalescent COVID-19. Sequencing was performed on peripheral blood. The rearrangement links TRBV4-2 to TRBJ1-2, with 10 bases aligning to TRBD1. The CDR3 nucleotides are TGTGCCAGCAGCCGACAGGGGGCGCCTAACTATGGCTACACCTTC. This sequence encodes CASSRQGAPNYGYTF.